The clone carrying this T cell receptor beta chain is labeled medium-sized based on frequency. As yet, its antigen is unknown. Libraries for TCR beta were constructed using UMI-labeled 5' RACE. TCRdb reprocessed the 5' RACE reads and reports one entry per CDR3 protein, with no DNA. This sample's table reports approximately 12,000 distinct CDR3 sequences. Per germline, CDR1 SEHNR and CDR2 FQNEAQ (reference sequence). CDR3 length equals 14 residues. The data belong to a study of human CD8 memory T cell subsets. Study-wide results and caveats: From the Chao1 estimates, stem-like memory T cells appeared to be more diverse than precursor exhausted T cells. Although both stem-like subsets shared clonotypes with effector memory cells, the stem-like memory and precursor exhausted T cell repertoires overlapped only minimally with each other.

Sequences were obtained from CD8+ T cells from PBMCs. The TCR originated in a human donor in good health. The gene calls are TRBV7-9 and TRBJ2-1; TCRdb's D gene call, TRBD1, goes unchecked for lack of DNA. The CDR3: CATLGQSSYNEQFF.